What follows are 18 T cell receptor beta chains derived from one specimen sequenced in a study of radiotherapy plus CTLA-4 blockade in lung cancer. Repertoires were generated with immunoSEQ multiplex PCR, while TCRdb's copy carries only in-frame clones and drops some. The profile shows about 80,000 clones, 78% of them singletons. The sequenced sample was peripheral blood, obtained from a patient treated with radiotherapy plus ipilimumab. These receptors were taken from a human donor with non-small cell lung cancer whose response to radiotherapy plus ipilimumab could not be evaluated. Some clones in this sample may be carry-over from other donors' samples.

This chain connects TRBV18 to TRBJ1-6; 8 bases are shared with TRBD1. The CDR3 loop spans 15 amino acids. Germline V CDR1 and CDR2: KGHSH, LQKENI. V lost 4 bases to trimming and J lost 8 bases; unmatched junction nucleotides: 7. CDR3 bases: TGTGCCAGCTCACGGACCGGGACAGGAGATTCACCCCTCCACTTT. It is translated as CASSRTGTGDSPLHF.

The V call is TRBV6-1, the J call TRBJ2-2; D is possibly TRBD1 (6 bases). CDR3 length: 16 residues. Germline loops: CDR1 MNHNS, CDR2 SASEGT. V lost 2 bases and J 0 bases, leaving 10 bases between the germline ends. The DNA for the CDR3 is TGTGCCAGCAGTGAATTTGCAGGGGCGAACACCGGGGAGCTGTTTTTT. The encoded protein is CASSEFAGANTGELFF.

The chain links TRBV7-3 to TRBJ2-5; TRBD2 aligns across 11 bases. The CDR3 contains 15 residues. V shed 5 bases and J 5 bases; nucleotides not matched to a gene: 7. Germline CDR1 reads SGHTA; CDR2 reads FQGTGA. CDR3 protein: CASSSSGGAGETQYF. As DNA, the CDR3 is TGTGCCAGCAGCAGTAGCGGGGGGGCCGGTGAGACCCAGTACTTC.

The chain is built from TRBV29-1 and TRBJ1-5; TRBD1 agrees at 10 bases. J was trimmed by 5 bases and V by 4 bases; bases with no gene match: 8. The CDR3 contains 15 residues. The V gene's germline CDR1 is SQVTM and CDR2 ANQGSEA. CDR3 sequence (DNA): TGCAGCGTTGGCTTTAGCGGACAGGGGGATCAGCCCCAGCATTTT. It yields the protein CSVGFSGQGDQPQHF.

The chain couples TRBV5-1 to TRBJ2-7; D is undetermined. Germline values: CDR1 SGHRS, CDR2 YFSETQ. There are 13 residues in the CDR3. Between the trimmed V and J ends, which lost 0 bases and 9 bases, there was a span of 13 bases. The CDR3 DNA follows: TGCGCCAGCAGCTTGGTAGCCGGGTCGGGGCAGTACTTC. Protein product: CASSLVAGSGQYF.

This rearrangement joins TRBV5-1 to TRBJ2-5; a possible D gene is TRBD2 (7 bases). From germline, CDR1 is SGHRS and CDR2 YFSETQ. This CDR3 is built from 14 residues. Trimming pared 3 bases from V and 5 bases from J, leaving 14 bases between. The CDR3 DNA is TGCGCCAGCAGCTCGGACGGGGGGCACGAGACCCAGTACTTC. Translation: CASSSDGGHETQYF.

The rearrangement uses TRBV28 and TRBJ1-2, with D possibly being TRBD1 (6 bases). Germline V gene data show CDR1 as MDHEN and CDR2 as SYDVKM. Between the trimmed V and J ends, which lost 9 bases and 8 bases, there was a span of 16 bases. This CDR3 has 12 amino acids. Here the CDR3 reads CASYTGIRGYTF. Here the CDR3 DNA reads TGTGCCAGTTACACAGGGATCCGGGGCTACACCTTC.

The chain carries TRBV5-6 and TRBJ1-3; D gene uncertain. V was trimmed by 0 bases and J by 0 bases, leaving 19 bases between them. From germline, CDR1 is SGHDT and CDR2 YYEEEE. The CDR3 has 19 residues. CDR3 sequence (DNA): TGTGCCAGCAGCTTGGCCATTAGAACAGTCCTATCCTCTGGAAACACCATATATTTT. This encodes CASSLAIRTVLSSGNTIYF.

The chain uses TRBV5-4 and TRBJ1-1, with 8 bases fitting TRBD1. V was pared by 4 bases and J by 1 base, with 6 bases of the junction left unmatched. Germline V lookup: CDR1 SGHNT, CDR2 YYREEE (reference sequence). The CDR3 has 15 residues. This chain's CDR3 is CASSQTGVSNTEAFF. CDR3 nucleotides: TGTGCCAGCAGCCAGACAGGGGTCTCGAACACTGAAGCTTTCTTT.

This chain joins TRBV7-9 and TRBJ2-7, with TRBD1 as a possible D gene (6 bases). The length of the CDR3 is 15 residues. Germline-derived CDR1 and CDR2 are SEHNR and FQNEAQ (reference sequence). V lost 0 bases, J lost 3 bases, and 12 bases lay in between. CDR3 nucleotides: TGTGCCAGCAGCTTAGCGCACGGGACACACTACGAGCAGTACTTC. Residues: CASSLAHGTHYEQYF.

This sequence joins TRBV4-3 and TRBJ2-2, with 9 nucleotides matching TRBD2. V lost 2 bases to trimming and J lost 8 bases; unmatched junction nucleotides: 3. Germline CDR1 is LGHNA and CDR2 is YSLEER. The CDR3 loop spans 14 amino acids. The CDR3 DNA reads as TGCGCCAGCAGCCAACTAGCGGGGAGAGGGGAGCTGTTTTTT. Translation gives CASSQLAGRGELFF.

The chain has TRBV7-2 and TRBJ2-5; 8 nucleotides agree with TRBD2. Germline V gives CDR1 SGHTA, CDR2 FQGNSA. The CDR3 runs 13 residues. The V segment lost 7 bases and the J segment 4 bases; nucleotides outside the gene matches: 5. The CDR3 nucleotides read TGTGCCAGCACCGGGGGGGCCGGAGAGACCCAGTACTTC. As protein: CASTGGAGETQYF.

The chain carries TRBV18 and TRBJ1-5; possibly TRBD1 for D (5 bases). The CDR3 runs 13 residues. CDR1 is KGHSH and CDR2 is LQKENI in the germline V gene. Deletions cut 3 bases from V and 5 bases from J, with 8 bases between. CDR3 in DNA: TGTGCCAGCTCACCGGGACTAGATCAGCCCCAGCATTTT. Translated: CASSPGLDQPQHF.

This chain joins TRBV6-1 and TRBJ1-1, with 10 bases fitting TRBD1. CDR3 length equals 15 residues. Germline CDR1 and CDR2: MNHNS and SASEGT. The J segment lost 10 bases and the V segment lost 3 bases, leaving 11 bases of the junction unmatched. CDR3 sequence (DNA): TGTGCCAGCAGTGACCCGACAGGGGGCGGTCTGGGAGCTTTCTTT. Translating gives CASSDPTGGGLGAFF.

This sequence joins TRBV6-1 and TRBJ2-3, with D possibly matching TRBD1 (5 bases). V was trimmed by 1 base and J by 5 bases, leaving 19 bases between them. The germline V gene encodes CDR1 MNHNS and CDR2 SASEGT. The CDR3 covers 17 residues. The CDR3 sequence is CASSEDRAGWGEDTQYF. The CDR3 DNA sequence: TGTGCCAGCAGTGAAGATCGCGCAGGGTGGGGTGAAGATACGCAGTATTTT.

The chain uses TRBV28 and TRBJ2-1, with D possibly being TRBD2 (5 bases). Trimming shortened V by 10 bases and J by 6 bases, and 19 bases separated the two germline ends. This CDR3 is 14 amino acids long. Per germline, CDR1 MDHEN and CDR2 SYDVKM. CDR3 protein: CATISLGRGNEQFF. CDR3 DNA: TGTGCCACCATCTCTCTCGGACGGGGCAATGAGCAGTTCTTC.

The V call is TRBV9, the J call TRBJ1-1, with 7 nucleotides matching TRBD1. J lost 5 bases, V lost 2 bases, and 6 bases had no gene match. CDR1 SGDLS and CDR2 YYNGEE come from the germline V gene. CDR3 length equals 14 residues. For the CDR3, the DNA is TGTGCCAGCAGCGTCGGGCCAGGGGGGACTGAAGCTTTCTTT. Residues: CASSVGPGGTEAFF.

This rearrangement joins TRBV18 to TRBJ1-4, with D perhaps matching TRBD1 (6 bases). Germline-derived CDR1 and CDR2 are KGHSH and LQKENI. CDR3 length equals 13 residues. Trimming cost V 6 bases and J 5 bases, with 10 bases left between them. CDR3 amino acids: CASSSDRNEKLFF. CDR3 sequence (DNA): TGTGCCAGCTCCTCAGACAGGAATGAAAAACTGTTTTTT.